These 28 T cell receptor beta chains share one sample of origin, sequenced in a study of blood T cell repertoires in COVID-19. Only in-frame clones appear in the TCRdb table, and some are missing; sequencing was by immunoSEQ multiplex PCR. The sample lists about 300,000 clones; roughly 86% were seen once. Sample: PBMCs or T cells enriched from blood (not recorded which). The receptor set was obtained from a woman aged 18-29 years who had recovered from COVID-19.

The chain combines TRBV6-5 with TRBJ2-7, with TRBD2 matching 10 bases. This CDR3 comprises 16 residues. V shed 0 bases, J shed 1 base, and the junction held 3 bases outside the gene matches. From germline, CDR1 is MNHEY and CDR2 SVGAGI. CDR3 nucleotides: TGTGCCAGCAGTTACTCGATAGCGGGGGGATCCTACGAGCAGTACTTC. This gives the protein CASSYSIAGGSYEQYF.

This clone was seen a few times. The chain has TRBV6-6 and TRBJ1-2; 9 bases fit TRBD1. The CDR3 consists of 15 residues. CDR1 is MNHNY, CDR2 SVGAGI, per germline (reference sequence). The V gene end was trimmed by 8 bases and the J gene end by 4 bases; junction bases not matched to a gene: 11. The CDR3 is CASSLRDRAIYGYTF. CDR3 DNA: TGTGCCAGCTCCCTCCGGGACAGGGCTATCTATGGCTACACCTTC.

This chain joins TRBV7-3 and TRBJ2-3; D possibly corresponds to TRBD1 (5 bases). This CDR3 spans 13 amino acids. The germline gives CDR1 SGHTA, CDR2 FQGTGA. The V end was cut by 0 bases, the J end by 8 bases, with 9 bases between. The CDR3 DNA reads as TGTGCCAGCAGCTTAACGGGGCGGTCTACGCAGTATTTT. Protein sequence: CASSLTGRSTQYF.

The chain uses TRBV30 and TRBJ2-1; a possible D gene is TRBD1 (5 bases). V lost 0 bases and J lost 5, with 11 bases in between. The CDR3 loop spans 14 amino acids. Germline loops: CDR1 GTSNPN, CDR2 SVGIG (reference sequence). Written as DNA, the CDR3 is TGTGCCTGGAGTGTATGGCAGGGAAACAATGAGCAGTTCTTC. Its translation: CAWSVWQGNNEQFF.

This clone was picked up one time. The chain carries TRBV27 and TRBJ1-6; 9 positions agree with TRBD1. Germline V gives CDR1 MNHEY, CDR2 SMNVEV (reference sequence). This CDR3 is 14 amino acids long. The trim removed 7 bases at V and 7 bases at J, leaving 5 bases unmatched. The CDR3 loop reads CASTTTGGNSPLHF. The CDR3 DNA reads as TGTGCCAGCACAACCACAGGGGGCAATTCACCCCTCCACTTT.

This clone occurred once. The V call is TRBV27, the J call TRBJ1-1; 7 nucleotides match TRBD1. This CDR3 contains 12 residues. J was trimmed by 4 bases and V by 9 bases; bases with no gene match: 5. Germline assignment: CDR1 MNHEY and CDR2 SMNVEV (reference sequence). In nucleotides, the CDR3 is TGTGCCAGTAGACAGGGTGGCACTGAAGCTTTCTTT. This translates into CASRQGGTEAFF.

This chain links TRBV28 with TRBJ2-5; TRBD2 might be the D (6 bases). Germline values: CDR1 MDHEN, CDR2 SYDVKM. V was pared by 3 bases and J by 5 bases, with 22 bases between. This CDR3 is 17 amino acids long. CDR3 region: CASSFLSRGEVMETQYF. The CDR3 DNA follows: TGTGCCAGCAGTTTTCTATCGCGGGGAGAGGTCATGGAGACCCAGTACTTC.

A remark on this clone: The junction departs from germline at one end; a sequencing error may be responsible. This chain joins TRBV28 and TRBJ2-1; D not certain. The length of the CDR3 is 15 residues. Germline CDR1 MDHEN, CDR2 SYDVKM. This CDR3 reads CASSFANMHPNAQFF. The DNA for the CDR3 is TGTGCCAGCAGTTTTGCTAATATGCACCCCAATGCGCAGTTCTTC.

For the CDR3, the DNA is TGTGCCACCAGCAGAGATGAAGGAGGGTCTAATAAGGAGACCCAGTACTTC. It yields the protein CATSRDEGGSNKETQYF. The chain employs TRBV15 and TRBJ2-5; a weak D match, TRBD2 (6 bases). Per germline, CDR1 LNHNV and CDR2 YYDKDF (reference sequence). This CDR3 is built from 17 residues. V shed 0 bases and J shed 5 bases, with 19 bases lying between them.

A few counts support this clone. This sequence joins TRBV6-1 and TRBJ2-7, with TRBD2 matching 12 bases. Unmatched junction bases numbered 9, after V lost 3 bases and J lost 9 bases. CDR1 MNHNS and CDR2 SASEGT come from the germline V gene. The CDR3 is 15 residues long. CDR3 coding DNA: TGTGCCAGCAGTGAGGTAGGACTAGCGGGGCTCGGGCAGTACTTC. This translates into CASSEVGLAGLGQYF.

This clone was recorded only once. CDR3 sequence: CASSIEDRGYGYTF. CDR3 in DNA: TGTGCCAGTAGTATAGAGGACAGAGGCTATGGCTACACCTTC. The chain couples TRBV19 to TRBJ1-2, with D perhaps TRBD1 (6 bases). The V end lost 0 bases, the J end lost 4 bases, and 9 bases lay between the germline ends. This CDR3 has 14 residues. CDR1 is LNHDA, CDR2 SQIVND, per germline (reference sequence).

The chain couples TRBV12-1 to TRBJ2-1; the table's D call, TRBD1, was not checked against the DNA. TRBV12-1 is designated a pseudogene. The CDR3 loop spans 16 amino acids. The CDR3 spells CASSIQGALQYDEQFF. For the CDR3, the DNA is TGTGCCAGCAGCATACAGGGGGCCCTTCAATACGATGAGCAGTTCTTC.

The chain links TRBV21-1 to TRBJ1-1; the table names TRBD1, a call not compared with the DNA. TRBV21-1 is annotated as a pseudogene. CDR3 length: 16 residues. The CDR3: CASPRTGDRTNTEAFF. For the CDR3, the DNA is TGTGCCAGCCCGCGGACAGGAGACAGGACGAACACTGAAGCTTTCTTT.

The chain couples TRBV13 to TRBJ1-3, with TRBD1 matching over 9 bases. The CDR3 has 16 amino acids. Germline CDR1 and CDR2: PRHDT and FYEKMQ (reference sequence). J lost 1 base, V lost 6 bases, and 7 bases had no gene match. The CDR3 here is CASRKRDRDSGNTIYF. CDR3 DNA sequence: TGTGCCAGCAGAAAACGGGACAGGGATTCTGGAAACACCATATATTTT.

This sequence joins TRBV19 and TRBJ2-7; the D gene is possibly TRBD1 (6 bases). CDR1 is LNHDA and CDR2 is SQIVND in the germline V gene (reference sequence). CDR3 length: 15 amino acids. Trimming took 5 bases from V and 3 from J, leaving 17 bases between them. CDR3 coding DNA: TGTGCCAGTAGTTACACGGGACAAGTTATCTACGAGCAGTACTTC. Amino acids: CASSYTGQVIYEQYF.

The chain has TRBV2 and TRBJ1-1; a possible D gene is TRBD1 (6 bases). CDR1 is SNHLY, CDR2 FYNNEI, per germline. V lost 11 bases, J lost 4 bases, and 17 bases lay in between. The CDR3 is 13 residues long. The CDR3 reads CASPGAASTEAFF. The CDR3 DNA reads TGTGCCTCTCCAGGGGCGGCGAGCACTGAAGCTTTCTTT.

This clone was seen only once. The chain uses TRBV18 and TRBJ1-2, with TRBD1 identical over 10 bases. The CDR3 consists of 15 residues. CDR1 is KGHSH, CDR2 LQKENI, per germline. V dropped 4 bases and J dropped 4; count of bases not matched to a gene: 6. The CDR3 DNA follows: TGTGCCAGCTCACTGGAGGACAGGGGGGCCTATGGCTACACCTTC. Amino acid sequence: CASSLEDRGAYGYTF.

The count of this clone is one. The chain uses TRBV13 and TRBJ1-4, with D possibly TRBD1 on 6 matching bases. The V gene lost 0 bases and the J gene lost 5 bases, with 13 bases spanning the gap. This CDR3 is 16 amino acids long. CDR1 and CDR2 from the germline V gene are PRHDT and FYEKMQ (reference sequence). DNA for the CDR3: TGTGCCAGCAGCTTAGGACTCCGGGACATCAATGAAAAACTGTTTTTT. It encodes CASSLGLRDINEKLFF.

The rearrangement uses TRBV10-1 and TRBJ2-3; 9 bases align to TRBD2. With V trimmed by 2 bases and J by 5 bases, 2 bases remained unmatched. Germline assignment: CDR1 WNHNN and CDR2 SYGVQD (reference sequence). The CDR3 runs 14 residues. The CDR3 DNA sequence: TGCGCCAGCAGTGAGAGCGGGGGGCGAGATACGCAGTATTTT. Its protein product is CASSESGGRDTQYF.

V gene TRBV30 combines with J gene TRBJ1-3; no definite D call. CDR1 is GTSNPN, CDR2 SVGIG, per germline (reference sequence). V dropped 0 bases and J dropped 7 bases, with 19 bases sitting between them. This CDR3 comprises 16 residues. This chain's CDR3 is CAWSVPMTAAGNTIYF. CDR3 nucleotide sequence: TGTGCCTGGAGTGTACCGATGACGGCCGCGGGGAACACCATATATTTT.

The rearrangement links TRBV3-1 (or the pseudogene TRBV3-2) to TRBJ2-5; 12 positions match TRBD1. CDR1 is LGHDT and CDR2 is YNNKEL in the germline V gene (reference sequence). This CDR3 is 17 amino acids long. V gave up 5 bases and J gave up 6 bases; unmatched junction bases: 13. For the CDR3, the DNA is TGTGCCAGCAGCTTTCTTTCCGGGACAGGGGGCTTGAAGACCCAGTACTTC. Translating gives CASSFLSGTGGLKTQYF.

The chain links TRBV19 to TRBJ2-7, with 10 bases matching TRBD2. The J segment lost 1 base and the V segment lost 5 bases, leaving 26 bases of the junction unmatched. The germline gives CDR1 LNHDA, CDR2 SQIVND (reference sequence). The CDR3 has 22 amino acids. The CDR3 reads CASSSRYLPIGNLAGASYEQYF. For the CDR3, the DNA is TGTGCCAGTAGTTCTCGATACCTACCGATTGGGAATCTAGCGGGAGCGTCCTACGAGCAGTACTTC.

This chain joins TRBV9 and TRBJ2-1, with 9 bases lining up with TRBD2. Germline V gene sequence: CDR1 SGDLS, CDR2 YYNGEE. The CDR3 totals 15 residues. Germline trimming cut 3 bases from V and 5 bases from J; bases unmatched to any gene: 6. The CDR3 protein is CASSERLAAHNEQFF. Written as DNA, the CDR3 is TGTGCCAGCAGCGAACGACTAGCGGCCCACAATGAGCAGTTCTTC. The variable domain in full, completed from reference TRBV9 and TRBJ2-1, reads DSGVTQTPKHLITATGQRVTLRCSPRSGDLSVYWYQQSLDQGLQFLIQYYNGEERAKGNILERFSAQQFPDLHSELNLSSLELGDSALYFCASSERLAAHNEQFFGPGTRLTVL.

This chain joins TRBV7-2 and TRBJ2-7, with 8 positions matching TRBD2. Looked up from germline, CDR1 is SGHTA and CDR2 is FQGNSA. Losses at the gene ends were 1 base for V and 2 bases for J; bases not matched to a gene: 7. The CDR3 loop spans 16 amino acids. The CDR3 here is CASSLGGAGDAYEQYF. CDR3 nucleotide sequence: TGTGCCAGCAGCTTAGGCGGAGCGGGAGATGCCTACGAGCAGTACTTC.

As DNA, the CDR3 is TGTGCCAGCAGCTATTCTACTCCCGAGCAGTACTTC. Translation gives CASSYSTPEQYF. The rearrangement links TRBV11-2 to TRBJ2-7; no reliable D call. The V end was cut by 4 bases, the J end by 6 bases, with 10 bases between. The germline V gene has CDR1 SGHAT and CDR2 FQNNGV. The CDR3 length is 12 residues. Filled out from reference TRBV11-2 and TRBJ2-7, the complete variable domain reads EAGVAQSPRYKIIEKRQSVAFWCNPISGHATLYWYQQILGQGPKLLIQFQNNGVVDDSQLPKDRFSAERLKGVDSTLKIQPAKLEDSAVYLCASSYSTPEQYFGPGTRLTVT.

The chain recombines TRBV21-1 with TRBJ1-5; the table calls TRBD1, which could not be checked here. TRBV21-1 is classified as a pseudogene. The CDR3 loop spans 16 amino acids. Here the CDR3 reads CASSKAIGTRNQPQHF. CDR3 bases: TGTGCCAGCAGCAAAGCTATTGGCACCAGGAATCAGCCCCAGCATTTT.

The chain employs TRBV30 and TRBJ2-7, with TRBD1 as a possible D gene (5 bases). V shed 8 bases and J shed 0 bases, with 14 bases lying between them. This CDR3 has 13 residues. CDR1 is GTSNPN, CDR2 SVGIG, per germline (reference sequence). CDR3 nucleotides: TGTGCCGCGTTTAAGACAGACTCCTACGAGCAGTACTTC. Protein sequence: CAAFKTDSYEQYF.

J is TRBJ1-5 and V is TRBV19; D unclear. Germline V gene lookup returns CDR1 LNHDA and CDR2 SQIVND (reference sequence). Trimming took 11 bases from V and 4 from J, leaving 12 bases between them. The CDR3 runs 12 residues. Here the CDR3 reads CASSAGNQPQHF. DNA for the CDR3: TGTGCCTCGTCCGCCGGGAATCAGCCCCAGCATTTT.